This T cell receptor (beta chain) was captured in a study of blood T cell repertoires in COVID-19. Study at large: From T cells, B-cell-depleted T cells, or PBMCs came the material, which was cDNA or gDNA.

Original methodology: Estimates of nucleated cell counts were drawn from the amplification of reference gene primers. Sequencing used immunoSEQ multiplex PCR; TCRdb keeps in-frame clones, though not all of them. V and J calls and clone size are given by that table; D and trimming were obtained from the DNA. The sample carries 77,000 or so clones, around 76% recorded once. This CDR3 has 16 amino acids. V lost 4 bases, J lost 4 bases, and 10 bases stayed unmatched. Germline assignment: CDR1 LGHDT and CDR2 YNNKEL (reference sequence). Sequenced: peripheral blood. The origin of this receptor is a woman at least 80 years old with active or convalescent COVID-19. V usage is TRBV3-1 (or the pseudogene TRBV3-2) and J usage is TRBJ1-3; 7 positions match TRBD1. CDR3 nucleotides: TGTGCCAGCAGCCCCCGGAGGGGGCCTTCCGGAAACACCATATATTTT. This codes for CASSPRRGPSGNTIYF.